Following are 4 T cell receptor beta chains from one sample sequenced in a study of blood T cell repertoires in COVID-19. TCRdb's copy holds only in-frame clones and misses some; the assay was immunoSEQ multiplex PCR. The table has 300,000 to 350,000 clones, around 90% seen once; the top ten hold less than 5.5%. The sequenced sample consisted of PBMCs or T cells enriched from blood (not recorded which). The source is a man in his thirties or forties who had recovered from COVID-19.

The chain uses TRBV30 and TRBJ2-1; 8 positions match TRBD2. CDR1 and CDR2 from the germline V gene are GTSNPN and SVGIG (reference sequence). V lost 4 bases to trimming and J lost 6 bases; unmatched junction nucleotides: 11. The CDR3 is 15 residues long. CDR3 loop: CAWTGGGPRSNEQFF. CDR3 nucleotides: TGTGCCTGGACCGGGGGGGGTCCCCGGAGCAATGAGCAGTTCTTC.

This clone was detected a few times. This chain connects TRBV18 to TRBJ2-7; a weak D match, TRBD1 (5 bases). Germline-derived CDR1 and CDR2 are KGHSH and LQKENI. The CDR3 consists of 12 residues. Trimming took off 2 bases at V and 7 bases at J, with 9 bases between the two ends. The CDR3 here is CASSPGAEEQYF. The CDR3 region has the DNA TGTGCCAGCTCACCAGGGGCGGAGGAGCAGTACTTC.

V is TRBV5-5 and J is TRBJ1-2, with 7 bases matching TRBD1. The CDR3 is 12 residues long. Trimming at V came to 7 bases and at J to 8 bases, leaving 8 bases not matched to a gene. Germline V gene lookup returns CDR1 SGHKS and CDR2 YYEKEE (reference sequence). CDR3 bases: TGTGCCAGCGCGGGACAGTCTCGGGGCTACACCTTC. Its protein is CASAGQSRGYTF.

V is TRBV18 and J is TRBJ2-5, with TRBD1 matching over 11 bases. J was trimmed by 4 bases and V by 2 bases; bases with no gene match: 6. Germline CDR1 reads KGHSH; CDR2 reads LQKENI. The CDR3 is 16 residues long. This CDR3 is CASSPTGTGGRETQYF. In DNA form, the CDR3 reads TGTGCCAGCTCACCAACCGGGACAGGGGGACGAGAGACCCAGTACTTC.